Listed here are 21 T cell receptor beta chains from one sample, sequenced in a study of T cells in localized non-small cell lung cancer. Libraries were prepared by immunoSEQ multiplex PCR; TCRdb keeps only in-frame clonotypes and omits some of them. The table shows around 10,000 clones, with roughly 29% occurring only once. Sequences were derived from lung tumor tissue, sampled before any cancer treatment. Every receptor here comes from a man aged 40 to 75 with stage I lung adenocarcinoma.

The chain employs TRBV19 and TRBJ1-1; perhaps TRBD1 as D (5 bases). CDR1 is LNHDA, CDR2 SQIVND, per germline (reference sequence). The CDR3 consists of 14 residues. V was pared by 7 bases and J by 6 bases, with 18 bases between. The CDR3 region is CASNRSPGLPEAFF. The CDR3 nucleotides are TGTGCCAGTAACAGATCGCCAGGGCTCCCTGAAGCTTTCTTT.

The rearrangement uses TRBV18 and TRBJ2-2, with unresolved D. Germline loops: CDR1 KGHSH, CDR2 LQKENI. This CDR3 contains 15 residues. V lost 4 bases and J lost 0, with 9 bases in between. This CDR3 is CASSRLDANTGELFF. CDR3 DNA: TGTGCCAGCTCACGGCTAGACGCGAACACCGGGGAGCTGTTTTTT.

The rearrangement joins TRBV5-1 to TRBJ1-1; 11 nucleotides line up with TRBD1. CDR1 SGHRS and CDR2 YFSETQ come from the germline V gene. The CDR3 loop spans 14 amino acids. The ends lost 4 bases at V and 4 bases at J; junction bases unmatched: 3. The CDR3 DNA follows: TGCGCCAGCAGCCGGGGACAGGGGGGCACTGAAGCTTTCTTT. Translation gives CASSRGQGGTEAFF.

The V and J genes are TRBV19 and TRBJ2-5; unclear D gene. This CDR3 comprises 14 residues. Per the germline V gene, CDR1 is LNHDA and CDR2 is SQIVND (reference sequence). The V end lost 3 bases, the J end lost 2 bases, and 10 bases lay between the germline ends. The CDR3 spells CASSIRETQETQYF. DNA for the CDR3: TGTGCCAGTAGTATTAGGGAAACACAAGAGACCCAGTACTTC.

V is TRBV25-1 and J is TRBJ2-1; 10 bases align to TRBD2. The CDR3 has 15 residues. Germline-derived CDR1 and CDR2 are MGHDK and SYGVNS. After removal of 10 bases from V and 7 bases from J, the junction contained 13 bases not matched to a gene. In DNA form, the CDR3 reads TGTGCCACCAGGAGCCCTAGCGGGGGAAGGAATGAGCAGTTCTTC. The encoded protein is CATRSPSGGRNEQFF.

The chain carries TRBV5-1 and TRBJ1-6; no clear D. V lost 0 bases and J 8 bases, leaving 12 bases between the germline ends. This CDR3 is built from 15 residues. Per germline, CDR1 SGHRS and CDR2 YFSETQ. CDR3 loop: CASSLVGQKDSPLHF. CDR3 nucleotide sequence: TGCGCCAGCAGCTTGGTAGGGCAGAAGGATTCACCCCTCCACTTT.

This clone was found a few times. The CDR3: CASSRGEKLFF. The CDR3, as DNA: TGTGCCAGTAGCAGAGGGGAAAAACTGTTTTTT. The rearrangement links TRBV19 to TRBJ1-4; D remains ambiguous. This CDR3 has 11 amino acids. The ends were cut back, 6 bases at V and 8 bases at J, with 7 bases in the middle. Germline lookup yields CDR1 LNHDA and CDR2 SQIVND (reference sequence).

This clone showed up just a few times. The genes are TRBV11-3 and TRBJ1-4; maybe TRBD1 (6 bases). The V end was cut by 4 bases, the J end by 7 bases, with 13 bases between. Germline V gives CDR1 SGHNT, CDR2 YENEEA. The CDR3 extends over 14 amino acids. The CDR3 DNA reads as TGTGCCAGCAGCTCTGGGACACGGATTGAAAAACTGTTTTTT. Translating it yields CASSSGTRIEKLFF.

The chain carries TRBV6-8 and TRBJ1-1; D is possibly TRBD1 (5 bases). Germline lookup yields CDR1 MNHGY and CDR2 SAAAGT. The CDR3 loop spans 15 amino acids. Trimming took off 0 bases at V and 1 base at J, with 9 bases between the two ends. The CDR3 DNA reads TGTGCCAGCAGTTACTCGGGGGGATCGAACACTGAAGCTTTCTTT. This translates into CASSYSGGSNTEAFF.

This clone has ten or more counts. The J gene is TRBJ1-1, the V gene TRBV11-3; 8 bases are a match to TRBD1. The CDR3 contains 16 residues. CDR1 is SGHNT, CDR2 YENEEA, per germline. V was clipped by 6 bases and J by 0 bases; unmatched bases: 9. DNA for the CDR3: TGTGCCAGCAGACATACTTCAGGGGGCTTGAACACTGAAGCTTTCTTT. Its translation is CASRHTSGGLNTEAFF.

This clone was recorded many times. This chain links TRBV9 with TRBJ2-5; D could derive from TRBD1 or TRBD2 (5 bases each). The V and J ends lost 0 bases and 5 bases respectively, with 14 bases between them. CDR1 is SGDLS and CDR2 is YYNGEE in the germline V gene. This CDR3 comprises 15 residues. Here the CDR3 reads CASSVDLGARETQYF. The CDR3 DNA follows: TGTGCCAGCAGCGTAGACCTCGGGGCGCGGGAGACCCAGTACTTC. Variable domain in full (rest from reference TRBV9 and TRBJ2-5): DSGVTQTPKHLITATGQRVTLRCSPRSGDLSVYWYQQSLDQGLQFLIQYYNGEERAKGNILERFSAQQFPDLHSELNLSSLELGDSALYFCASSVDLGARETQYFGPGTRLLVL.

This clone has more than one count but fewer than ten. The chain employs TRBV9 and TRBJ2-3, with 8 bases identical to TRBD1. The V segment lost 3 bases and the J segment 4 bases; nucleotides outside the gene matches: 10. There are 16 residues in the CDR3. Germline CDR1 and CDR2: SGDLS and YYNGEE. The CDR3 sequence is CASSGRRQGSPDTQYF. CDR3 nucleotides: TGTGCCAGCAGCGGCCGACGACAGGGGAGTCCAGATACGCAGTATTTT.

Relative to its sample, this clone is medium-sized (0.01 to 0.1%). The V call is TRBV6-7, the J call TRBJ1-3; unclear D gene. TRBV6-7 qualifies as an ORF whose function is uncertain. The CDR3 has 11 residues. The V end was cut by 10 bases, the J end by 4 bases, with 8 bases between. CDR3 amino acids: CANGLGNTIYF. DNA of the CDR3: TGTGCCAATGGTTTGGGAAACACCATATATTTT.

The chain joins TRBV5-1 to TRBJ1-3; the D gene is possibly TRBD1 (5 bases). Trimming pared 0 bases from V and 2 bases from J, leaving 15 bases between. The germline CDR1 and CDR2 sequences are SGHRS and YFSETQ. The CDR3 runs 17 residues. DNA of the CDR3: TGCGCCAGCAGCTTGGCGGCAGGGCGGTTGGCTGGAAACACCATATATTTT. Protein: CASSLAAGRLAGNTIYF.

This clone was recorded a few times. This chain connects TRBV6-8 to TRBJ2-5; no definite D call. The CDR3 extends over 12 amino acids. In germline, CDR1 is MNHGY, CDR2 SAAAGT. The V end lost 6 bases, the J end lost 2 bases, and 7 bases lay between the germline ends. CDR3 nucleotide sequence: TGTGCCAGCAGCCGAATACAAGAGACCCAGTACTTC. Amino acid sequence: CASSRIQETQYF.

The chain has TRBV18 and TRBJ1-2; D unresolved. Deletions cut 4 bases from V and 7 bases from J, with 13 bases between. The CDR3 covers 13 residues. The germline CDR1 and CDR2 sequences are KGHSH and LQKENI. CDR3 region: CASSLREEGGYTF. The DNA for the CDR3 is TGTGCCAGCTCACTCCGGGAGGAGGGTGGCTACACCTTC.

The rearrangement links TRBV5-1 to TRBJ2-7, with TRBD1 matching 9 bases. Losses at the gene ends were 1 base for V and 4 bases for J; bases not matched to a gene: 18. Germline values: CDR1 SGHRS, CDR2 YFSETQ. The CDR3 loop spans 19 amino acids. As DNA, the CDR3 is TGCGCCAGCAGCTTGAATTCGGGGACAGGGTCCTCCTGGATTTACGAGCAGTACTTC. As protein: CASSLNSGTGSSWIYEQYF.

By share of the sample, this clone is medium-sized. This chain links TRBV30 with TRBJ1-1; D call uncertain. Per the germline V gene, CDR1 is GTSNPN and CDR2 is SVGIG (reference sequence). The length of the CDR3 is 12 residues. V was clipped by 5 bases and J by 3 bases, with 10 bases between them. CDR3 protein: CAWGDEDTEAFF. The CDR3 DNA reads TGTGCCTGGGGAGACGAAGACACTGAAGCTTTCTTT.

This clone has more than one count but fewer than ten. This chain uses TRBV7-2 with TRBJ1-3; 7 nucleotides line up with TRBD1. This CDR3 spans 13 amino acids. CDR1 is SGHTA and CDR2 is FQGNSA in the germline V gene. V was pared by 5 bases and J by 6 bases, with 4 bases of the junction left unmatched. The CDR3 DNA is TGTGCCAGCAGCCGGGACAGTATAAACACCATATATTTT. Amino acids: CASSRDSINTIYF.

By share, this clone ranks as medium-sized. For the CDR3, the DNA is TGTGCCAGCAGCTCCGCGGGGGGAAGTAATTCACCCCTCCACTTT. Its translation is CASSSAGGSNSPLHF. The rearrangement uses TRBV11-3 and TRBJ1-6, with D maybe TRBD1 (5 bases). V was shortened by 4 bases and J by 6 bases, with 13 bases between the two germline ends. Germline V gene sequence: CDR1 SGHNT, CDR2 YENEEA. The length of the CDR3 is 15 residues.

This clone was recorded a few times. The V and J genes are TRBV11-3 and TRBJ1-1; the match to TRBD1 covers 9 bases. Germline V lookup: CDR1 SGHNT, CDR2 YENEEA. The CDR3 contains 15 residues. J gave up 5 bases and V 5 bases, and 9 bases lay outside the gene matches. CDR3 coding DNA: TGTGCCAGCAGCCCGGGGGGACAGGGTCGAACTGAAGCTTTCTTT. Encoded protein: CASSPGGQGRTEAFF.